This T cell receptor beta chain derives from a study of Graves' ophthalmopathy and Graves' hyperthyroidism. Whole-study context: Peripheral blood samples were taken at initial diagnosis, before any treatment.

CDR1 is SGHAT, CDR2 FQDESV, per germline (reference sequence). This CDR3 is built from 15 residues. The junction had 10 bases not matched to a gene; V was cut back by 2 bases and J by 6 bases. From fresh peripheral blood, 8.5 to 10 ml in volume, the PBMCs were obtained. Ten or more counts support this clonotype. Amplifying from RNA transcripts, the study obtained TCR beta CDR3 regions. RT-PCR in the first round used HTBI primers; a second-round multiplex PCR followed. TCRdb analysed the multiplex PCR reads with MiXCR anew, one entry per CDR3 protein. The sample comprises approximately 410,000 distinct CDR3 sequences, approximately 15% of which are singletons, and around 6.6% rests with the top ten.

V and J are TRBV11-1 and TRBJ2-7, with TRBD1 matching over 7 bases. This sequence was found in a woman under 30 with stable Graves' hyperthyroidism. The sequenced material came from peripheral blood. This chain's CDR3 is CASSLRRTGPFEQYF. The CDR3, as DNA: TGTGCCAGCAGCTTAAGGAGGACAGGCCCGTTCGAGCAGTACTTC.